These 24 T cell receptor beta chains came from one sample sequenced in a study of response to subunit inactivated influenza vaccine. One entry per CDR3 protein, called by TCRdb with MiXCR from the RT-PCR reads. The sample includes roughly 650,000 distinct CDR3 sequences, around a sixth of them seen just once. The source material was PBMCs from blood, sampled 11 to 12 days after vaccination. The receptors stem from a man in his fifties or sixties who received an inactivated influenza vaccine.

J is TRBJ1-6 and V is TRBV7-2; possible D gene TRBD1, 5 bases. Per germline, CDR1 SGHTA and CDR2 FQGNSA. V was trimmed by 2 bases and J by 7 bases, leaving 21 bases between them. The CDR3 has 18 residues. The chain's CDR3 is CASSLPAGGVPLNSPLHF. The CDR3 DNA is TGTGCCAGCAGCTTACCGGCGGGGGGGGTTCCTCTCAATTCACCCCTCCACTTT.

This clonotype turned up a few times. The chain recombines TRBV20-1 with TRBJ1-1; perhaps TRBD1 as D (6 bases). The V end was cut by 6 bases, the J end by 2 bases, with 16 bases between. Germline loops: CDR1 DFQATT, CDR2 SNEGSKA (reference sequence). The CDR3 contains 14 residues. The CDR3 region is CSAIRGSQNTEAFF. CDR3 in DNA: TGCAGTGCCATCAGGGGCAGCCAAAACACTGAAGCTTTCTTT.

The chain combines TRBV2 with TRBJ2-3, with 7 bases that match TRBD2. From germline, CDR1 is SNHLY and CDR2 FYNNEI. The CDR3 is 17 residues long. V dropped 3 bases and J dropped 3; count of bases not matched to a gene: 12. The CDR3 here is CASSDSTSGEITDTQYF. The CDR3 nucleotides read TGTGCCAGCAGTGACAGTACCAGCGGGGAAATAACAGATACGCAGTATTTT.

The V call is TRBV4-2, the J call TRBJ2-3; the D is unclear. Trimming left V 0 bases short and J 2 bases short, with 9 bases between. CDR3 size: 15 residues. Germline loops: CDR1 LGHNA, CDR2 YNFKEQ. CDR3 amino acids: CASSQDLDPTDTQYF. CDR3 coding DNA: TGTGCCAGCAGCCAAGACCTAGATCCCACAGATACGCAGTATTTT.

V usage is TRBV7-2 and J usage is TRBJ1-6; D gene ambiguous. This CDR3 is 13 amino acids long. CDR1 SGHTA and CDR2 FQGNSA come from the germline V gene. The V end was cut by 2 bases, the J end by 13 bases, with 12 bases between. The chain's CDR3 is CASSLHQGRPLHF. CDR3 nucleotide sequence: TGTGCCAGCAGCTTACATCAAGGACGGCCCCTCCACTTT.

For the CDR3, the DNA is TGTGCCAGCAGTCGCAGTGGGACTAGCGGGACCCTGTACTTC. Residues: CASSRSGTSGTLYF. This chain joins TRBV12-3 or TRBV12-4 and TRBJ2-7; TRBD2 matches 13 bases. With V trimmed by 5 bases and J by 12 bases, 10 bases remained unmatched. CDR3 length: 14 residues.

The genes are TRBV10-1 and TRBJ2-5; 8 nucleotides agree with TRBD2. The CDR3 runs 17 residues. Unmatched junction bases numbered 6, after V lost 0 bases and J lost 0 bases. CDR1 WNHNN and CDR2 SYGVQD come from the germline V gene (reference sequence). The CDR3 nucleotides read TGCGCCAGCAGTGAGTCGGTTACTAGCGGTTACCAAGAGACCCAGTACTTC. Its protein product is CASSESVTSGYQETQYF.

This clonotype was counted a few times. Here the CDR3 DNA reads TGTGCCAGCAGCCAAGATCGGACAGGGGGAACCTACGAGCAGTACTTC. Protein product: CASSQDRTGGTYEQYF. This chain uses TRBV4-2 with TRBJ2-7; 10 bases map to TRBD1. The germline gives CDR1 LGHNA, CDR2 YNFKEQ. The CDR3 has 16 residues. V gave up 0 bases and J gave up 2 bases; unmatched junction bases: 4.

The gene calls are TRBV7-8 and TRBJ2-1, with 10 bases aligning to TRBD1. This CDR3 comprises 16 residues. Germline V gene sequence: CDR1 SGHVS, CDR2 FQNEAQ. V shed 5 bases and J 8 bases; nucleotides not matched to a gene: 12. CDR3 residues: CASSLLGTGVLDEQFF. The CDR3 coding sequence is TGTGCCAGCAGCCTCCTGGGGACAGGGGTTTTGGATGAGCAGTTCTTC.

This sequence joins TRBV20-1 and TRBJ2-5; TRBD2 matches at 11 bases. This CDR3 is built from 15 residues. Germline CDR1 DFQATT, CDR2 SNEGSKA (reference sequence). With V trimmed by 1 base and J by 3 bases, 4 bases remained unmatched. The CDR3 loop is CSARVAGGPEETQYF. CDR3 bases: TGCAGTGCTAGAGTAGCGGGGGGGCCGGAAGAGACCCAGTACTTC.

The V gene is TRBV5-6, the J gene TRBJ2-3; tentative D call: TRBD2 (5 bases). The CDR3 extends over 16 amino acids. Trimming removed 1 base at V and 2 bases at J, with 14 bases between. The germline gives CDR1 SGHDT, CDR2 YYEEEE. Here the CDR3 DNA reads TGTGCCAGCAGCTTGACTAGTTTAGTGTCCACAGATACGCAGTATTTT. Residues: CASSLTSLVSTDTQYF.

This clonotype has only a few counts. The J gene is TRBJ1-1, the V gene TRBV20-1; D possibly corresponds to TRBD1 (6 bases). V was pared by 7 bases and J by 5 bases, with 14 bases between. Per the germline V gene, CDR1 is DFQATT and CDR2 is SNEGSKA (reference sequence). The length of the CDR3 is 12 residues. CDR3 amino acids: CSDLQGGTEAFF. The CDR3 DNA sequence: TGCAGTGACTTACAGGGAGGGACTGAAGCTTTCTTT.

This chain links TRBV20-1 with TRBJ2-3, with unresolved D. The V gene's germline CDR1 is DFQATT and CDR2 SNEGSKA (reference sequence). V lost 0 bases and J lost 3, with 10 bases in between. The CDR3 consists of 14 residues. CDR3 amino acids: CSARDPLGTDTQYF. The CDR3 bases are TGCAGTGCTAGAGATCCCCTAGGTACAGATACGCAGTATTTT.

J is TRBJ1-5 and V is TRBV4-3; tentatively, D is TRBD1 (5 bases). The CDR3 totals 17 residues. The germline V and J ends were trimmed by 0 bases and 6 bases, with 18 bases remaining between them. The germline V gene encodes CDR1 LGHNA and CDR2 YSLEER. This CDR3 reads CASSQDPPGSGGQPQHF. In DNA, the CDR3 is TGCGCCAGCAGCCAAGATCCCCCAGGGAGCGGTGGTCAGCCCCAGCATTTT.

The rearrangement joins TRBV5-4 to TRBJ2-1; D remains ambiguous. Trimming stripped 3 bases from V and 7 bases from J, with 11 bases between. Germline CDR1 SGHNT, CDR2 YYREEE (reference sequence). The CDR3 length is 13 residues. CDR3 loop: CASSSRDGNEQFF. In nucleotides, the CDR3 is TGTGCCAGCAGCTCCCGTGATGGGAATGAGCAGTTCTTC.

The V gene is TRBV7-3, the J gene TRBJ2-3; D is perhaps TRBD2 (5 bases). The CDR3 spans 15 residues. The germline gives CDR1 SGHTA, CDR2 FQGTGA. Trimming pared 5 bases from V and 2 bases from J, leaving 14 bases between. CDR3 sequence (DNA): TGTGCCAGCAGCCTCGAGCGGAGTAACACAGATACGCAGTATTTT. This translates into CASSLERSNTDTQYF.

The chain employs TRBV4-2 and TRBJ2-1; 8 bases fit TRBD2. Trimming took 5 bases from V and 7 from J; bases not matched to a gene: 16. This CDR3 is built from 17 residues. Germline assignment: CDR1 LGHNA and CDR2 YNFKEQ. CDR3 nucleotide sequence: TGTGCCAGCAGCGGACCGCCCGGGACTAGAGGGCGTAATGAGCAGTTCTTC. The encoded protein is CASSGPPGTRGRNEQFF.

This clonotype was detected many times. The chain has TRBV20-1 and TRBJ2-5; 10 bases are shared with TRBD1. The CDR3 spans 15 residues. With 2 bases clipped from V and 5 bases from J, the junction kept 8 bases outside the gene matches. In germline, CDR1 is DFQATT, CDR2 SNEGSKA (reference sequence). The CDR3: CSARYGGQGGETQYF. The CDR3 region has the DNA TGCAGTGCTAGATACGGAGGACAGGGGGGGGAGACCCAGTACTTC.

In this sample, this clonotype turned up a few times. The chain links TRBV5-5 to TRBJ2-1; D gene unclear. Germline CDR1 and CDR2: SGHKS and YYEKEE (reference sequence). This CDR3 region has 12 residues. V was cut by 0 bases and J by 12 bases, with 10 bases left in between. The CDR3 DNA reads TGTGCCAGCAGCTTGGAAGTGGGCGGGCAGTTCTTC. Residues: CASSLEVGGQFF.

This chain joins TRBV12-3 or TRBV12-4 and TRBJ1-5, with D tentatively TRBD1 (6 bases). The CDR3 has 16 amino acids. Trimming removed 4 bases at V and 2 bases at J, with 15 bases between. CDR3 protein: CASSSSGGTGNQPQHF. The CDR3, as DNA: TGTGCCAGCAGTTCCTCGGGGGGCACGGGCAATCAGCCCCAGCATTTT.

This clonotype was counted a few times. The CDR3 loop reads CASSLRISTSGSPGELFF. The DNA of the CDR3 is TGCGCCAGCAGCTTGCGGATTTCGACTAGCGGGAGTCCCGGGGAGCTGTTTTTT. The chain combines TRBV5-1 with TRBJ2-2; TRBD2 matches at 12 bases. Germline CDR1 reads SGHRS; CDR2 reads YFSETQ. The CDR3 spans 18 residues. V lost 1 base to trimming and J lost 6 bases; unmatched junction nucleotides: 10.

The chain couples TRBV7-2 to TRBJ2-7; TRBD1 is a possible D gene (6 bases). The V end was cut by 5 bases, the J end by 7 bases, with 15 bases between. CDR1 and CDR2 from the germline V gene are SGHTA and FQGNSA. The CDR3 runs to 13 residues. The DNA of the CDR3 is TGTGCCAGCAGCCCCTATACAGGGCCGGAGCAGTACTTC. This codes for CASSPYTGPEQYF.

This clonotype was counted only a few times. The V gene is TRBV15, the J gene TRBJ2-3; 12 nucleotides align to TRBD2. V shed 1 base and J 1 base; nucleotides not matched to a gene: 3. Per the germline V gene, CDR1 is LNHNV and CDR2 is YYDKDF (reference sequence). The CDR3 totals 17 residues. CDR3 sequence: CATSRGLAGGGTDTQYF. The DNA of the CDR3 is TGTGCCACCAGCAGAGGTCTAGCGGGAGGGGGCACAGATACGCAGTATTTT.

The chain uses TRBV11-1 and TRBJ2-1, with 9 bases aligning to TRBD2. The CDR3 runs 18 residues. V lost 1 base, J lost 0 bases, and 7 bases stayed unmatched. Germline-derived CDR1 and CDR2 are SGHAT and FQDESV (reference sequence). This CDR3 is CASSLVRGLALSYNEQFF. In nucleotides, the CDR3 is TGTGCCAGCAGCTTAGTTAGGGGACTAGCTCTCTCCTACAATGAGCAGTTCTTC.